The next 5 T cell receptor beta chains were all read from a single sample in a study of human T cells and chemical hapten exposure. TCRdb ran MiXCR on the RACE reads and lists one entry per CDR3 protein. Here the sample spans tens of thousands of distinct CDR3 sequences, approximately 12% being singletons. Time point defined: patch test 1, 2 weeks after DPC sensitization. Stated treatment: therapeutic diphenylcyclopropenone sensitization with weekly scalp DPC. The sample in question was whole blood, obtained in connection with sensitization to the hapten diphenylcyclopropenone (DPC). The receptors shown here come from a woman between 55 and 75 years old with alopecia areata. Some clones in this sample may be carry-over from other donors' samples.

The chain couples TRBV29-1 to TRBJ1-2; 7 nucleotides line up with TRBD1. V dropped 4 bases and J dropped 6; count of bases not matched to a gene: 5. Germline V gives CDR1 SQVTM, CDR2 ANQGSEA. The CDR3 extends over 12 amino acids. The CDR3 nucleotides are TGCAGCGTTGCAGGGGGGTTTGATGGCTACACCTTC. Protein product: CSVAGGFDGYTF.

This chain connects TRBV6-1 to TRBJ2-1, with TRBD2 matching over 11 bases. After removal of 10 bases from V and 10 bases from J, the junction contained 18 bases not matched to a gene. The germline V gene has CDR1 MNHNS and CDR2 SASEGT. The CDR3 is made up of 16 amino acids. The CDR3 is CATLGRTSGGPGEQFF. The CDR3, as DNA: TGTGCCACCCTCGGACGTACTAGCGGGGGACCGGGGGAGCAGTTCTTC.

This clonotype was counted many times. The V call is TRBV20-1, the J call TRBJ1-3; D is possibly TRBD1 (6 bases). The V and J ends lost 3 bases and 2 bases respectively, with 14 bases between them. Germline V gene lookup returns CDR1 DFQATT and CDR2 SNEGSKA (reference sequence). The CDR3 totals 15 residues. The chain's CDR3 is CSARRTQGTGNTIYF. Here the CDR3 DNA reads TGCAGTGCTAGGAGGACACAGGGCACTGGAAACACCATATATTTT.

This clonotype was counted a few times. The rearrangement joins TRBV20-1 to TRBJ2-7; D perhaps matches TRBD1 (6 bases). V was pared by 6 bases and J by 7 bases, with 22 bases between. The CDR3 consists of 14 residues. Germline CDR1 DFQATT, CDR2 SNEGSKA (reference sequence). In nucleotides, the CDR3 is TGCAGTGCCTCTTCCGTGACAGGACGAGAGGAGCAGTACTTC. Translation gives CSASSVTGREEQYF.

V gene TRBV12-3 or TRBV12-4 combines with J gene TRBJ2-7, with D possibly being TRBD2 (6 bases). Trimming cost V 6 bases and J 5 bases, with 8 bases left between them. The length of the CDR3 is 11 residues. CDR3 protein: CASSRLDEQYF. CDR3 DNA: TGTGCCAGCAGCCGACTAGACGAGCAGTACTTC.